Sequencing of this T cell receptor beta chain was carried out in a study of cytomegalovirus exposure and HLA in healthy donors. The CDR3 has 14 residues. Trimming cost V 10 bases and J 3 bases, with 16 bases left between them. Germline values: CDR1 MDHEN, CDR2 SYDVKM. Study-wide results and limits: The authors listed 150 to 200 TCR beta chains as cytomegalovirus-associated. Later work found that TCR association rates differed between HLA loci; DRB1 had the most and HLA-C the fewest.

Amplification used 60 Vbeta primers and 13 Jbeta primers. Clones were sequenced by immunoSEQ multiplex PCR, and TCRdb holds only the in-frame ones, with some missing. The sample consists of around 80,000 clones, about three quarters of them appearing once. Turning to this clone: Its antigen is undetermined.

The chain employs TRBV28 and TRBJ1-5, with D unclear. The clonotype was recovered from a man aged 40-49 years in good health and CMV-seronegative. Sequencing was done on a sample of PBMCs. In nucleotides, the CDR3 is TGTGCCACCCAAACCCCTCGGGACAATCAGCCCCAGCATTTT. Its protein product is CATQTPRDNQPQHF.